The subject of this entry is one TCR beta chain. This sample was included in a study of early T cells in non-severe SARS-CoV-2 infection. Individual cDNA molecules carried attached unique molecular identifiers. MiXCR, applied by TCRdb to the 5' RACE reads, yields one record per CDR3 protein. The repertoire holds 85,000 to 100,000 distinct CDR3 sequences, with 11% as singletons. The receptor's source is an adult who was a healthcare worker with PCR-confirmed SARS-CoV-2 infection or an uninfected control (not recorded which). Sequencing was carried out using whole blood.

CDR3 loop: CASRDGGGHSYEQYF. The CDR3 DNA sequence: TGTGCCAGCAGGGACGGCGGGGGTCACTCCTACGAGCAGTACTTC. The gene calls are TRBV12-3 or TRBV12-4 and TRBJ2-7, with 7 bases that match TRBD2. The trim removed 6 bases at V and 0 bases at J, leaving 8 bases unmatched. The CDR3 spans 15 residues.